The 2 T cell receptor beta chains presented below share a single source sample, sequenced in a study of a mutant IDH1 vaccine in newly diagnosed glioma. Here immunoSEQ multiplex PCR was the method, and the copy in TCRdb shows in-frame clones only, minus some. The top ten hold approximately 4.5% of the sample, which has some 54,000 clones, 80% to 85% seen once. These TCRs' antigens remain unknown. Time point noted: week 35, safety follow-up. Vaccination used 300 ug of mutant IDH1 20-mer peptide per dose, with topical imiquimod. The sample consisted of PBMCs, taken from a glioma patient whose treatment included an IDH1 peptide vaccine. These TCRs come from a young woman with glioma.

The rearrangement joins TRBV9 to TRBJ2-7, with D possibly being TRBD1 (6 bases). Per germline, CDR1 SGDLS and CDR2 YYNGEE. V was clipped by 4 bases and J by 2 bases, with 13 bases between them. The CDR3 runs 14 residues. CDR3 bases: TGTGCCAGCAGCCCAGGGGACCCAGCCTACGAGCAGTACTTC. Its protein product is CASSPGDPAYEQYF.

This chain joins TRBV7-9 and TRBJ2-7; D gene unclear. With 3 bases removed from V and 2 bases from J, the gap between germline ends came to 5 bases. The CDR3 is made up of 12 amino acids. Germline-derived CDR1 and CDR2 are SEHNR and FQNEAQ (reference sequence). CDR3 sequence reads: CASSLTAYEQYF. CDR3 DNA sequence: TGTGCCAGCAGCTTGACGGCCTACGAGCAGTACTTC.